These 23 T cell receptor beta chains were all obtained from the same sample, sequenced in a study of blood T cell repertoires in COVID-19. TCRdb's table, derived via immunoSEQ multiplex PCR, lists solely in-frame clones and lacks some. The data contain 100,000 to 150,000 clones, approximately 88% of them singletons. What was sequenced was peripheral blood. These receptors all come from a man between 45 and 60 years old with acute or convalescent COVID-19.

This rearrangement joins TRBV5-1 to TRBJ2-3; 9 nucleotides align to TRBD1. The ends lost 3 bases at V and 4 bases at J; junction bases unmatched: 9. Germline loops: CDR1 SGHRS, CDR2 YFSETQ. The CDR3 contains 16 residues. CDR3 protein: CASSYQGDRESDTQYF. The CDR3 DNA reads as TGCGCCAGCAGCTACCAGGGGGACAGGGAGTCAGATACGCAGTATTTT.

This chain joins TRBV18 and TRBJ2-3, with TRBD1 matching 7 bases. CDR3 size: 17 residues. Germline V lookup: CDR1 KGHSH, CDR2 LQKENI. The V segment lost 6 bases and the J segment 1 base; nucleotides outside the gene matches: 13. CDR3 nucleotides: TGTGCCAGCTCCCAATTGTCTGGAACAGGGGGCACAGATACGCAGTATTTT. Translation: CASSQLSGTGGTDTQYF.

This chain uses TRBV9 with TRBJ2-3; the D gene is possibly TRBD2 (6 bases). The V gene lost 3 bases and the J gene lost 5 bases, with 19 bases spanning the gap. Germline values: CDR1 SGDLS, CDR2 YYNGEE. The CDR3 spans 16 residues. The CDR3 spells CASSAGLRGSGDTQYF. In DNA, the CDR3 is TGTGCCAGCAGCGCGGGACTTCGAGGTAGCGGAGATACGCAGTATTTT.

The chain joins TRBV19 to TRBJ1-5; D unclear. CDR3 size: 13 residues. CDR1 LNHDA and CDR2 SQIVND come from the germline V gene (reference sequence). The germline V and J ends were trimmed by 7 bases and 7 bases, with 14 bases remaining between them. The CDR3 loop reads CASNGWGEQPQHF. CDR3 nucleotides: TGTGCCAGTAATGGATGGGGAGAGCAGCCCCAGCATTTT. Supplemented by reference TRBV19 and TRBJ1-5, the full variable domain reads DGGITQSPKYLFRKEGQNVTLSCEQNLNHDAMYWYRQDPGQGLRLIYYSQIVNDFQKGDIAEGYSVSREKKESFPLTVTSAQKNPTAFYLCASNGWGEQPQHFGDGTRLSIL.

By proportion, this clone is medium-sized. The chain joins TRBV6-4 to TRBJ2-2; D remains unclear. This CDR3 region has 12 residues. Between the trimmed V and J ends, which lost 0 bases and 8 bases, there was a span of 4 bases. CDR1 is MRHNA, CDR2 SNTAGT, per germline. In nucleotides, the CDR3 is TGTGCCAGCAGTGACTCCCTGGGGGAGCTGTTTTTT. It translates to CASSDSLGELFF.

The chain uses TRBV7-8 and TRBJ1-5, with 10 bases lining up with TRBD1. CDR3 length: 15 amino acids. Germline loops: CDR1 SGHVS, CDR2 FQNEAQ. V shed 5 bases, J shed 6 bases, and the junction held 7 bases outside the gene matches. The CDR3 protein is CASSQGQGRGQPQHF. CDR3 DNA: TGTGCCAGCAGCCAGGGACAGGGGAGGGGTCAGCCCCAGCATTTT.

The chain carries TRBV5-8 and TRBJ1-2; TRBD1 is a possible D gene (5 bases). Germline V gene data show CDR1 as SGHTS and CDR2 as YDEGEE. The CDR3 has 13 amino acids. CDR3 loop: CALGRGSNYGYTF. The CDR3 DNA reads as TGTGCACTAGGGAGGGGCTCTAACTATGGCTACACCTTC.

The chain links TRBV19 to TRBJ1-2, with 8 bases identical to TRBD1. The CDR3 loop spans 13 amino acids. V trimming: 0 bases; J trimming: 13 bases; junction bases outside the gene matches: 7. Germline V gene lookup returns CDR1 LNHDA and CDR2 SQIVND (reference sequence). The CDR3 DNA sequence: TGTGCCAGTAGTATAGATTTGACAGGGGTAGCCACCTTC. Translated, it gives CASSIDLTGVATF.

This clone was picked up many times. The rearrangement joins TRBV3-1 (or the pseudogene TRBV3-2) to TRBJ2-5; possible D gene TRBD1, 5 bases. Germline assignment: CDR1 LGHDT and CDR2 YNNKEL (reference sequence). V gave up 4 bases and J gave up 3 bases, with 18 bases separating them. The CDR3 has 16 amino acids. This chain's CDR3 is CASSRILEGAKETQYF. CDR3 DNA sequence: TGTGCCAGCAGCCGAATCCTAGAAGGGGCAAAAGAGACCCAGTACTTC.

The chain joins TRBV6-5 to TRBJ1-2; D call uncertain. The CDR3 length is 15 residues. Germline lookup yields CDR1 MNHEY and CDR2 SVGAGI. Trimming took off 3 bases at V and 3 bases at J, with 14 bases between the two ends. CDR3 region: CASSYSSRGDYGYTF. In nucleotides, the CDR3 is TGTGCCAGCAGTTATTCCTCTCGGGGAGACTATGGCTACACCTTC.

CDR3 loop: CASSLGTGYGYTF. CDR3 DNA sequence: TGTGCCAGCAGCCTCGGGACAGGGTATGGCTACACCTTC. The chain employs TRBV14 and TRBJ1-2, with 9 bases identical to TRBD1. The CDR3 is 13 amino acids. Germline V gives CDR1 SGHDN, CDR2 FVKESK. Trimming cost V 4 bases and J 5 bases; bases outside gene matches: 2.

V is TRBV5-4 and J is TRBJ1-1; the D gene is possibly TRBD1 (5 bases). The germline V gene encodes CDR1 SGHNT and CDR2 YYREEE (reference sequence). V lost 0 bases to trimming and J lost 11 bases, with 14 bases between them. The CDR3 has 13 residues. CDR3 nucleotides: TGTGCCAGCAGCTTGGCCGGGGGGGAACATGCTTTCTTT. The encoded protein is CASSLAGGEHAFF.

The chain is built from TRBV4-2 and TRBJ1-1; unclear D gene. CDR1 is LGHNA, CDR2 YNFKEQ, per germline. V lost 3 bases, J lost 1 base, and 12 bases lay in between. The CDR3 covers 15 residues. The CDR3 region has the DNA TGTGCCAGCAGCCAGCCTATTACCACGAACACTGAAGCTTTCTTT. Translating gives CASSQPITTNTEAFF.

This rearrangement joins TRBV18 to TRBJ2-7; D call uncertain. CDR3 length: 16 amino acids. The germline V gene has CDR1 KGHSH and CDR2 LQKENI. V gave up 2 bases and J gave up 2 bases, with 16 bases separating them. Written as DNA, the CDR3 is TGTGCCAGCTCACCAGGTTTGGGCAGGCCCCCCTACGAGCAGTACTTC. Encoded protein: CASSPGLGRPPYEQYF.

The rearrangement uses TRBV30 and TRBJ1-2, with D unresolved. CDR3 length: 13 residues. V lost 0 bases and J lost 4, with 9 bases in between. CDR1 is GTSNPN and CDR2 is SVGIG in the germline V gene (reference sequence). CDR3 coding DNA: TGTGCCTGGAGTGTCGGGAGGGTCTATGGCTACACCTTC. Protein product: CAWSVGRVYGYTF.

The chain couples TRBV5-1 to TRBJ2-7; the D gene is possibly TRBD2 (6 bases). V was shortened by 5 bases and J by 2 bases, with 17 bases between the two germline ends. This CDR3 comprises 15 residues. The germline V gene has CDR1 SGHRS and CDR2 YFSETQ. CDR3 DNA: TGCGCCAGCAGAACCTTCGTGACTAGTACCTACGAGCAGTACTTC. Its translation: CASRTFVTSTYEQYF.

The chain is built from TRBV28 and TRBJ2-2, with D maybe TRBD2 (5 bases). The germline gives CDR1 MDHEN, CDR2 SYDVKM. This CDR3 has 14 amino acids. V shed 10 bases and J shed 6 bases, with 18 bases lying between them. The CDR3 loop reads CAIAGITVAGELFF. CDR3 nucleotide sequence: TGTGCCATCGCCGGGATCACAGTGGCCGGGGAGCTGTTTTTT.

The V call is TRBV9, the J call TRBJ1-4; D perhaps matches TRBD1 (6 bases). V was cut by 2 bases and J by 3 bases, with 8 bases left in between. Germline CDR1 SGDLS, CDR2 YYNGEE. The CDR3 runs 14 residues. The CDR3 nucleotides read TGTGCCAGCAGCGTGGACAGAGCTAATGAAAAACTGTTTTTT. Its protein is CASSVDRANEKLFF.

This chain links TRBV28 with TRBJ2-7; D perhaps matches TRBD2 (6 bases). The CDR3 runs to 14 residues. Trimming removed 4 bases from V and 9 bases from J, with 19 bases in between. In germline, CDR1 is MDHEN, CDR2 SYDVKM. The CDR3 sequence: CASSSRVPTTRQYF. DNA of the CDR3: TGTGCCAGCAGTTCCCGAGTCCCTACGACTAGGCAGTACTTC.

The gene calls are TRBV19 and TRBJ1-1; D is unresolved. The ends were cut back, 7 bases at V and 0 bases at J, with 12 bases in the middle. Germline CDR1 reads LNHDA; CDR2 reads SQIVND (reference sequence). The CDR3 consists of 14 residues. CDR3 in amino acids: CASTGLFMNTEAFF. The CDR3 DNA is TGTGCCAGTACGGGTTTGTTTATGAACACTGAAGCTTTCTTT.

The chain recombines TRBV7-9 with TRBJ2-7, with TRBD1 matching over 11 bases. The trim removed 5 bases at V and 6 bases at J, leaving 9 bases unmatched. Germline V gene sequence: CDR1 SEHNR, CDR2 FQNEAQ (reference sequence). The CDR3 consists of 15 residues. CDR3 sequence (DNA): TGTGCCAGCAGCCCGAGGGACAGGGGGATTTTCGAGCAGTACTTC. Protein sequence: CASSPRDRGIFEQYF.

V and J are TRBV20-1 and TRBJ2-2; D remains ambiguous. The CDR3 has 14 residues. The germline gives CDR1 DFQATT, CDR2 SNEGSKA (reference sequence). The V end lost 3 bases, the J end lost 2 bases, and 10 bases lay between the germline ends. CDR3 sequence (DNA): TGCAGTGCTAGTTTGCGGTTAAACACCGGGGAGCTGTTTTTT. Residues: CSASLRLNTGELFF.

The chain links TRBV6-5 to TRBJ1-1; D is unclear. In germline, CDR1 is MNHEY, CDR2 SVGAGI. The CDR3 is 15 residues long. The ends were cut back, 6 bases at V and 0 bases at J, with 14 bases in the middle. CDR3: CASRKGAGLNTEAFF. CDR3 coding DNA: TGTGCCAGCAGGAAAGGCGCAGGATTGAACACTGAAGCTTTCTTT.